The 20 T cell receptor beta chains below all came from one sample that was sequenced in a study of cytomegalovirus exposure and HLA in healthy donors. With 60 Vbeta and 13 Jbeta primers, the PCR was carried out. Method: immunoSEQ multiplex PCR; TCRdb's copy keeps in-frame clones and lacks some. This repertoire shows some 150,000 clones, nearly 80% found once; its top ten account for about 1%. The sequenced sample consisted of PBMCs. These receptors originate from a male donor in good health and CMV-seronegative.

The chain links TRBV7-9 to TRBJ2-7, with 7 bases lining up with TRBD2. This CDR3 region has 16 residues. In germline, CDR1 is SEHNR, CDR2 FQNEAQ (reference sequence). The V and J ends lost 7 bases and 2 bases, in that order; junction bases with no gene match: 14. The CDR3 protein is CASTEGAGSPTYEQYF. The CDR3 DNA reads as TGTGCCAGCACGGAGGGAGCGGGGTCTCCTACCTACGAGCAGTACTTC.

The chain couples TRBV27 to TRBJ2-7; no clear D. Germline assignment: CDR1 MNHEY and CDR2 SMNVEV (reference sequence). CDR3 length: 13 residues. The ends were cut back, 2 bases at V and 3 bases at J, with 8 bases in the middle. DNA for the CDR3: TGTGCCAGCAGTTTAGAACACCACTACGAGCAGTACTTC. Its protein is CASSLEHHYEQYF.

This clone has more than one count but fewer than ten. This rearrangement joins TRBV5-1 to TRBJ1-1; the D is unclear. CDR3 size: 14 residues. Germline V gives CDR1 SGHRS, CDR2 YFSETQ. V was trimmed by 5 bases and J by 1 base, leaving 12 bases between them. The CDR3 loop is CASRVGEENTEAFF. CDR3 nucleotide sequence: TGCGCCAGCAGGGTTGGGGAGGAGAACACTGAAGCTTTCTTT.

The chain links TRBV27 to TRBJ1-1; unclear D gene. This CDR3 contains 14 residues. CDR1 is MNHEY and CDR2 is SMNVEV in the germline V gene (reference sequence). The V and J ends lost 2 bases and 4 bases respectively, with 11 bases between them. CDR3 in amino acids: CASSLTALPTEAFF. The CDR3 bases are TGTGCCAGCAGTTTAACAGCTCTTCCCACTGAAGCTTTCTTT.

This chain joins TRBV7-9 and TRBJ2-3, with 9 nucleotides matching TRBD1. CDR1 and CDR2 (germline): SEHNR, FQNEAQ (reference sequence). The CDR3 contains 16 residues. The ends lost 1 base at V and 1 base at J; junction bases unmatched: 3. For the CDR3, the DNA is TGTGCCAGCAGCTTAGGGCGGACAGGGGGCACAGATACGCAGTATTTT. Translated, it gives CASSLGRTGGTDTQYF.

This clone was observed a handful of times. This rearrangement joins TRBV5-4 to TRBJ1-6; D might be TRBD1 (6 bases). Trimming stripped 1 base from V and 9 bases from J, with 11 bases between. The germline CDR1 and CDR2 sequences are SGHNT and YYREEE (reference sequence). This CDR3 is 14 amino acids long. The CDR3 region is CASSLFQGSSPLHF. For the CDR3, the DNA is TGTGCCAGCAGCTTGTTTCAGGGGTCTTCACCCCTCCACTTT. The entire variable domain, with the rest obtained from reference TRBV5-4 and TRBJ1-6, is as follows: ETGVTQSPTHLIKTRGQQVTLRCSSQSGHNTVSWYQQALGQGPQFIFQYYREEENGRGNFPPRFSGLQFPNYSSELNVNALELDDSALYLCASSLFQGSSPLHFGNGTRLTVT.

The genes are TRBV5-1 and TRBJ2-2; D remains unclear. The CDR3 runs to 14 residues. The germline V and J ends were trimmed by 2 bases and 4 bases, with 9 bases remaining between them. Germline CDR1 is SGHRS and CDR2 is YFSETQ. CDR3 amino acids: CASSFRLTTGELFF. The DNA for the CDR3 is TGCGCCAGCAGCTTTCGACTCACCACCGGGGAGCTGTTTTTT.

The genes are TRBV6-1 and TRBJ2-5, with D tentatively TRBD1 (5 bases). V was cut by 10 bases and J by 2 bases, with 14 bases left in between. Per the germline V gene, CDR1 is MNHNS and CDR2 is SASEGT. The CDR3 is 13 residues long. The CDR3 coding sequence is TGTGCCACAGAGCAGGGCCTTCAAGAGACCCAGTACTTC. It yields the protein CATEQGLQETQYF.

The chain combines TRBV10-3 with TRBJ2-3; 9 positions agree with TRBD1. The trim removed 6 bases at V and 4 bases at J, leaving 8 bases unmatched. Germline V gene data show CDR1 as ENHRY and CDR2 as SYGVKD. This CDR3 comprises 15 residues. CDR3 loop: CAISQQGALADTQYF. CDR3 coding DNA: TGTGCCATCAGCCAACAGGGGGCTCTAGCAGATACGCAGTATTTT.

V and J are TRBV11-2 and TRBJ2-7; D might be TRBD1 (6 bases). The V gene's germline CDR1 is SGHAT and CDR2 FQNNGV. Trimming pared 3 bases from V and 3 bases from J, leaving 9 bases between. The CDR3 runs to 13 residues. The CDR3 DNA is TGTGCCAGCAGCTTGGGACAACTCTACGAGCAGTACTTC. It encodes CASSLGQLYEQYF.

The genes are TRBV9 and TRBJ1-3; the D gene is possibly TRBD1 (6 bases). Germline V gene sequence: CDR1 SGDLS, CDR2 YYNGEE. Trimming removed 2 bases from V and 9 bases from J, with 18 bases in between. The CDR3 length is 15 residues. CDR3 loop: CASSVQSGVDVTIYF. The CDR3 DNA reads as TGTGCCAGCAGCGTTCAGTCAGGGGTGGACGTCACCATATATTTT. Supplemented by reference TRBV9 and TRBJ1-3, the full variable domain reads DSGVTQTPKHLITATGQRVTLRCSPRSGDLSVYWYQQSLDQGLQFLIQYYNGEERAKGNILERFSAQQFPDLHSELNLSSLELGDSALYFCASSVQSGVDVTIYFGEGSWLTVV.

This clone was counted once. The V gene is TRBV29-1, the J gene TRBJ1-1; D unresolved. The CDR3 extends over 14 amino acids. Trimming took 4 bases from V and 1 from J, leaving 13 bases between them. Germline CDR1 and CDR2: SQVTM and ANQGSEA. In DNA form, the CDR3 reads TGCAGCGTTGCGGGTACACTGGAGAACACTGAAGCTTTCTTT. Translating gives CSVAGTLENTEAFF.

V usage is TRBV19 and J usage is TRBJ2-3, with 11 nucleotides matching TRBD1. Per germline, CDR1 LNHDA and CDR2 SQIVND (reference sequence). This CDR3 has 15 residues. V lost 5 bases to trimming and J lost 1 base; unmatched junction nucleotides: 2. CDR3 amino acids: CASSVGQGGTDTQYF. The CDR3 DNA is TGTGCCAGTAGTGTGGGACAGGGGGGCACAGATACGCAGTATTTT. Drawing the rest from reference TRBV19 and TRBJ2-3, the complete variable domain is DGGITQSPKYLFRKEGQNVTLSCEQNLNHDAMYWYRQDPGQGLRLIYYSQIVNDFQKGDIAEGYSVSREKKESFPLTVTSAQKNPTAFYLCASSVGQGGTDTQYFGPGTRLTVL.

This chain uses TRBV27 with TRBJ2-4, with D possibly matching TRBD2 (5 bases). The CDR3 consists of 16 residues. From germline, CDR1 is MNHEY and CDR2 SMNVEV (reference sequence). V lost 4 bases and J lost 0, with 13 bases in between. The CDR3 DNA sequence: TGTGCCAGCAGTTCCCCGACGGGGATAGCCAAAAACATTCAGTACTTC. Translated: CASSSPTGIAKNIQYF.

The rearrangement joins TRBV9 to TRBJ2-7, with TRBD1 matching 9 bases. V was clipped by 5 bases and J by 6 bases; unmatched bases: 12. CDR1 is SGDLS, CDR2 YYNGEE, per germline. The CDR3 covers 15 residues. The CDR3 DNA reads TGTGCCAGCAGTACTTCCGGGACAGGGAAAATCGAGCAGTACTTC. It is translated as CASSTSGTGKIEQYF.

The chain is built from TRBV7-8 and TRBJ1-5, with D perhaps matching TRBD1 (5 bases). From germline, CDR1 is SGHVS and CDR2 FQNEAQ. The CDR3 is 13 amino acids. Trimming removed 11 bases from V and 1 base from J, with 12 bases in between. CDR3 in amino acids: CAHRRVSNQPQHF. The CDR3 DNA follows: TGTGCCCACCGCAGGGTGAGCAATCAGCCCCAGCATTTT. Based on the CDR3 plus reference TRBV7-8 and TRBJ1-5, the full variable domain is GAGVSQSPRYKVAKRGQDVALRCDPISGHVSLFWYQQALGQGPEFLTYFQNEAQLDKSGLPSDRFFAERPEGSVSTLKIQRTQQEDSAVYLCAHRRVSNQPQHFGDGTRLSIL.

The chain recombines TRBV4-1 with TRBJ1-1; D remains ambiguous. V was clipped by 0 bases and J by 1 base, with 9 bases between them. The CDR3 totals 15 residues. CDR1 is MGHRA, CDR2 YSYEKL, per germline. CDR3 DNA: TGCGCCAGCAGCCAAGATCATCAGGAGAACACTGAAGCTTTCTTT. Translated, it gives CASSQDHQENTEAFF.

The chain couples TRBV5-1 to TRBJ1-5, with 8 positions matching TRBD1. Germline trimming cut 1 base from V and 4 bases from J; bases unmatched to any gene: 7. The CDR3 has 16 amino acids. Germline-derived CDR1 and CDR2 are SGHRS and YFSETQ. This CDR3 reads CASSLSPGGENQPQHF. CDR3 DNA sequence: TGCGCCAGCAGCTTGAGTCCAGGGGGCGAGAATCAGCCCCAGCATTTT.

This clone appeared a few times. V is TRBV6-6 and J is TRBJ1-5, with 8 bases identical to TRBD1. Germline trimming cut 6 bases from V and 5 bases from J; bases unmatched to any gene: 6. The CDR3 covers 14 residues. CDR1 and CDR2 (germline): MNHNY, SVGAGI (reference sequence). The CDR3 region has the DNA TGTGCCAGCAGGACAGGGGAGGGGTATCAGCCCCAGCATTTT. It is translated as CASRTGEGYQPQHF.

CDR3 in amino acids: CASSMSEGQGLSDTQYF. The CDR3 DNA follows: TGTGCCAGTAGTATGAGTGAGGGACAGGGTCTTTCAGATACGCAGTATTTT. The chain combines TRBV19 with TRBJ2-3; 9 nucleotides line up with TRBD1. The length of the CDR3 is 17 residues. The V gene end was trimmed by 3 bases and the J gene end by 4 bases; junction bases not matched to a gene: 11. Germline loops: CDR1 LNHDA, CDR2 SQIVND (reference sequence).